This TCR beta chain was obtained from a study of blood T cell repertoires in COVID-19. Study summary: Nucleic acid was either cDNA or gDNA, and it came from T cells, B-cell-depleted T cells, or PBMCs.

Original methodology: Quantification of nucleated cells was approximated via reference gene primer amplification. The method was immunoSEQ multiplex PCR; TCRdb's version includes in-frame clones alone and lacks a portion of them. V, J and clone size derive from that table, while D and trimming were established from the DNA sequence. The sample holds around 180,000 clones; approximately 90% are singletons and the top ten take approximately 4%. The V gene's germline CDR1 is PRHDT and CDR2 FYEKMQ (reference sequence). V dropped 4 bases and J dropped 8; count of bases not matched to a gene: 6. CDR3 size: 15 residues.

This chain uses TRBV13 with TRBJ2-1, with 12 bases matching TRBD2. Sequencing was carried out using peripheral blood. This TCR was recovered from a human donor in a cohort sampled during active COVID-19. In DNA form, the CDR3 reads TGTGCCAGCAGCTCCCGACTAGCGGGGGTCCATGAGCAGTTCTTC. Translating gives CASSSRLAGVHEQFF.